The 4 T cell receptor beta chains below come from one sample, sequenced in a study of blood T cell repertoires in COVID-19. Assay used: immunoSEQ multiplex PCR; TCRdb lists only in-frame clones, some missing. Of more than 110,000 clones in the sample, approximately 83% were seen once. Sequencing used peripheral blood. Every receptor here comes from a human donor in a cohort sampled during active COVID-19.

The genes are TRBV5-1 and TRBJ2-1; D is perhaps TRBD2 (5 bases). Between the trimmed V and J ends, which lost 0 bases and 0 bases, there was a span of 10 bases. This CDR3 region has 16 residues. Germline V gene lookup returns CDR1 SGHRS and CDR2 YFSETQ. CDR3 protein: CASSLGGPSSYNEQFF. CDR3 DNA sequence: TGCGCCAGCAGCTTGGGCGGGCCCAGCTCCTACAATGAGCAGTTCTTC. The full variable domain, completed using reference TRBV5-1 and TRBJ2-1, is KAGVTQTPRYLIKTRGQQVTLSCSPISGHRSVSWYQQTPGQGLQFLFEYFSETQRNKGNFPGRFSGRQFSNSRSEMNVSTLELGDSALYLCASSLGGPSSYNEQFFGPGTRLTVL.

J is TRBJ2-7 and V is TRBV28; D gene ambiguous. Germline loops: CDR1 MDHEN, CDR2 SYDVKM. Trimming left V 3 bases short and J 0 bases short, with 18 bases between. This CDR3 has 17 residues. As DNA, the CDR3 is TGTGCCAGCAGTTTTACAGTAAAAGAGTCTCTCTCCTACGAGCAGTACTTC. Protein product: CASSFTVKESLSYEQYF.

This chain uses TRBV6-1 with TRBJ2-1; 11 bases fit TRBD2. Germline values: CDR1 MNHNS, CDR2 SASEGT. CDR3 length: 20 residues. V dropped 3 bases and J dropped 3; count of bases not matched to a gene: 16. In nucleotides, the CDR3 is TGTGCCAGCAGTGACCCCACTAAGACGCTAGCGGGGGGATTCTACAATGAGCAGTTCTTC. This sequence encodes CASSDPTKTLAGGFYNEQFF.

This CDR3 reads CASSQESTALRTIYF. As DNA, the CDR3 is TGTGCCAGCAGCCAGGAATCGACCGCGCTGAGGACCATATATTTT. The V and J genes are TRBV14 and TRBJ1-3; D uncertain. The V and J ends lost 3 bases and 10 bases respectively, with 19 bases between them. Germline V lookup: CDR1 SGHDN, CDR2 FVKESK. The CDR3 sequence is 15 residues long.